What follows are 10 T cell receptor beta chains derived from one specimen sequenced in a study of vaccination effects on CD4 cells after COVID-19. Peptide-pool stimulation followed by sequencing identified expanded antigen-specific CD4+ clonotypes in the ViraFEST assay. With 9 to 11 days of culture completed, CD4+ T cells were isolated. The vaccine given was either BNT162b2 or mRNA-1273, in two doses. No antigen has been assigned to these receptors. Method: immunoSEQ multiplex PCR; TCRdb's copy keeps in-frame clones and lacks some. Among approximately 65,000 clones, 70% to 75% were seen once, and the ten largest hold approximately 1.5%. Source: CD4+ T cells from PBMCs cultured with HCoV-229E spike peptides, taken after COVID-19 vaccination. The receptor set was obtained from a human donor who received a COVID-19 vaccine.

The V call is TRBV6-1, the J call TRBJ1-6; TRBD1 is a possible D gene (6 bases). CDR1 is MNHNS and CDR2 is SASEGT in the germline V gene. V was shortened by 2 bases and J by 7 bases, with 12 bases between the two germline ends. The CDR3 has 15 amino acids. CDR3 residues: CASSELDRPNSPLHF. The CDR3 DNA sequence: TGTGCCAGCAGTGAATTGGACAGACCAAATTCACCCCTCCACTTT.

The chain has TRBV29-1 and TRBJ2-5, with TRBD2 matching over 8 bases. Unmatched junction bases numbered 8, after V lost 6 bases and J lost 5 bases. Germline-derived CDR1 and CDR2 are SQVTM and ANQGSEA. The CDR3 spans 13 residues. The CDR3 sequence: CSVKPSGRETQYF. CDR3 DNA sequence: TGCAGCGTCAAGCCTAGCGGGCGGGAGACCCAGTACTTC.

The chain carries TRBV5-8 and TRBJ1-2; tentatively, D is TRBD1 (5 bases). This CDR3 has 15 amino acids. The ends were cut back, 0 bases at V and 4 bases at J, with 13 bases in the middle. Germline values: CDR1 SGHTS, CDR2 YDEGEE. CDR3 bases: TGTGCCAGCAGCTTGGCCAAGGGGCGAAGCTATGGCTACACCTTC. As protein: CASSLAKGRSYGYTF.

This chain uses TRBV28 with TRBJ2-1; TRBD2 matches at 7 bases. V dropped 5 bases and J dropped 1; count of bases not matched to a gene: 2. Germline V gene data show CDR1 as MDHEN and CDR2 as SYDVKM. This CDR3 is built from 14 residues. The CDR3 spells CASSPSGSYNEQFF. The CDR3 DNA follows: TGTGCCAGCAGTCCTAGCGGATCCTACAATGAGCAGTTCTTC.

The rearrangement uses TRBV18 and TRBJ2-3; TRBD2 aligns across 9 bases. The CDR3 is 16 amino acids. The V gene end was trimmed by 1 base and the J gene end by 6 bases; junction bases not matched to a gene: 8. CDR1 and CDR2 from the germline V gene are KGHSH and LQKENI. The CDR3 spells CASSPRASSGVDTQYF. The CDR3 DNA follows: TGTGCCAGCTCACCACGGGCGTCTAGCGGGGTGGATACGCAGTATTTT.

This clone was recorded only once. The rearrangement joins TRBV5-5 to TRBJ2-1, with 7 bases that match TRBD1. This CDR3 spans 16 amino acids. Germline V lookup: CDR1 SGHKS, CDR2 YYEKEE (reference sequence). Trimming took 5 bases from V and 0 from J; bases not matched to a gene: 8. CDR3 sequence reads: CASSYRQGSSYNEQFF. CDR3 DNA sequence: TGTGCCAGCAGTTATCGACAGGGAAGCTCCTACAATGAGCAGTTCTTC.

The gene calls are TRBV2 and TRBJ2-3, with TRBD2 matching over 8 bases. This CDR3 is 17 amino acids long. V shed 0 bases, J shed 2 bases, and the junction held 7 bases outside the gene matches. From germline, CDR1 is SNHLY and CDR2 FYNNEI. The CDR3 is CASSEALGGGPTDTQYF. CDR3 coding DNA: TGTGCCAGCAGTGAAGCGCTCGGCGGGGGGCCCACAGATACGCAGTATTTT.

The chain uses TRBV2 and TRBJ1-5; D possibly corresponds to TRBD1 (6 bases). Germline lookup yields CDR1 SNHLY and CDR2 FYNNEI. The CDR3 spans 15 residues. V dropped 7 bases and J dropped 0 bases, with 13 bases sitting between them. The CDR3 coding sequence is TGTGCCAGCAAGGCCGGGGGCTCTAGCAATCAGCCCCAGCATTTT. It yields the protein CASKAGGSSNQPQHF.

The chain recombines TRBV7-2 with TRBJ1-5; possibly TRBD1 for D (6 bases). The CDR3 contains 16 residues. Germline V gene data show CDR1 as SGHTA and CDR2 as FQGNSA. V shed 1 base and J shed 2 bases, with 12 bases lying between them. CDR3 protein: CASSLVLGAGNQPQHF. CDR3 nucleotides: TGTGCCAGCAGCTTAGTATTGGGGGCAGGCAATCAGCCCCAGCATTTT.

This clone was seen a handful of times. This chain's CDR3 is CASSLKPGGYSPLHF. The CDR3 region has the DNA TGTGCCAGCAGCTTAAAACCAGGGGGTTATTCACCCCTCCACTTT. The V call is TRBV7-2, the J call TRBJ1-6; 7 bases align to TRBD1. Losses at the gene ends were 2 bases for V and 8 bases for J; bases not matched to a gene: 6. Germline lookup yields CDR1 SGHTA and CDR2 FQGNSA. The CDR3 length is 15 residues.